Included here is one T cell receptor beta chain sequence, with context. Its antigen is as yet unknown. The sample comes from a study of T-cell memory formation after mild COVID-19. Using its own MiXCR run on the 5' RACE reads, TCRdb lists one record per CDR3 protein. Of around 340,000 distinct CDR3 sequences in the sample, roughly 21% are singletons; the top ten hold around an eighth. The V gene end was trimmed by 0 bases and the J gene end by 4 bases; junction bases not matched to a gene: 11. The germline V gene has CDR1 LNHNV and CDR2 YYDKDF (reference sequence). The CDR3 has 18 residues. Study-level results: Still unconfirmed is whether the second-wave clones peaking on day 37 recognized SARS-CoV-2.

The clonotype was recovered from an adult woman who had mild COVID-19 (a few samples of this study predate the infection). Cell type and time point are not known. Material: PBMCs or a T cell subset sorted from them (not recorded which). The chain recombines TRBV15 with TRBJ2-2; TRBD1 agrees at 7 bases. The CDR3 DNA is TGTGCCACCAGCAGAGATCTCTCGACAGGGTTAGGCACCGGGGAGCTGTTTTTT. It is translated as CATSRDLSTGLGTGELFF.